What follows describes a single T cell receptor (beta chain). Its specificity is unknown. Sequencing used immunoSEQ multiplex PCR; TCRdb keeps in-frame clones, though not all of them. This sample has 90,000 to 100,000 clones; roughly 87% occur once, and the top ten carry approximately 2.9%. V shed 4 bases and J shed 3 bases, with 7 bases lying between them. The CDR3 sequence is 13 residues long. CDR1 is SGDLS and CDR2 is YYNGEE in the germline V gene. This sample is part of a study of T cell responses to AZD1222 COVID-19 vaccine. Study results and limitations: The donor cohort was predominantly white British with a female majority, and clonal diversity may have been underestimated. Breadth and depth of Spike-specific TCRs rose after two AZD1222 doses. Researchers report vaccine-associated CD4 TCRs spanning spike, with dominance at 160-218 and 743-854.

V gene TRBV9 combines with J gene TRBJ1-4; no firm D call. This TCR derives from an adult in good health. This material consisted of peripheral blood, taken on day 0 of AZD1222 vaccination. CDR3 residues: CASSPAPNEKLFF. Written as DNA, the CDR3 is TGTGCCAGCAGCCCTGCCCCTAATGAAAAACTGTTTTTT. The variable domain in full, completed from reference TRBV9 and TRBJ1-4, reads DSGVTQTPKHLITATGQRVTLRCSPRSGDLSVYWYQQSLDQGLQFLIQYYNGEERAKGNILERFSAQQFPDLHSELNLSSLELGDSALYFCASSPAPNEKLFFGSGTQLSVL.